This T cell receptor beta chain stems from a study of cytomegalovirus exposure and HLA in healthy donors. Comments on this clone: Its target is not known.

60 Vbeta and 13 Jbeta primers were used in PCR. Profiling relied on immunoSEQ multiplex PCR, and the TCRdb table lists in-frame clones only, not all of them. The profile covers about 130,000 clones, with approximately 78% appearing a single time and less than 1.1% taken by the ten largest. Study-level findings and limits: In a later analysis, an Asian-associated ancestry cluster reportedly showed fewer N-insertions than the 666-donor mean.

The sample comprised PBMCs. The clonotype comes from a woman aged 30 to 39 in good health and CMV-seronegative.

CDR3 residues: CASSAGGTSGKETQYF. The CDR3 bases are TGCGCCAGCAGCGCGGGCGGGACTAGCGGGAAAGAGACCCAGTACTTC. J is TRBJ2-5 and V is TRBV5-1, with TRBD2 matching 13 bases. Trimming cost V 4 bases and J 3 bases; bases outside gene matches: 6. This CDR3 has 16 residues. The germline V gene has CDR1 SGHRS and CDR2 YFSETQ. Using reference TRBV5-1 and TRBJ2-5 for the parts outside the CDR3, the full variable domain is KAGVTQTPRYLIKTRGQQVTLSCSPISGHRSVSWYQQTPGQGLQFLFEYFSETQRNKGNFPGRFSGRQFSNSRSEMNVSTLELGDSALYLCASSAGGTSGKETQYFGPGTRLLVL.